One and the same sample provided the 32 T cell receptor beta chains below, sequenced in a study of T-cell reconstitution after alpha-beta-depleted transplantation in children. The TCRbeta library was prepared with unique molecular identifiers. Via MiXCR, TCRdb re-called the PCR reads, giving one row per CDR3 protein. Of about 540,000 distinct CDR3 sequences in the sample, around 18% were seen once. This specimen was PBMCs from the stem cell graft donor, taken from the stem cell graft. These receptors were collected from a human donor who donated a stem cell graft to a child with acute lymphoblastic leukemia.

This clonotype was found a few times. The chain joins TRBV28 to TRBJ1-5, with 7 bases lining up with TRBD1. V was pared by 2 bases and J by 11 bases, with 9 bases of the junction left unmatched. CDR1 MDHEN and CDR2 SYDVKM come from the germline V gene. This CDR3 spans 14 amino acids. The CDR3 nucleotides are TGTGCCAGCAGTTTACGACAGGGAGCATGGGCCCAGCATTTT. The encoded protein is CASSLRQGAWAQHF.

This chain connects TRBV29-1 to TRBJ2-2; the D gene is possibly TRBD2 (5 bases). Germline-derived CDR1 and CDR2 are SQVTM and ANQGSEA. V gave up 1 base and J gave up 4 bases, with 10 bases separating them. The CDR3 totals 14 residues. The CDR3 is CSVEAGSPTGELFF. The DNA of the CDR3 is TGCAGCGTTGAAGCGGGGTCTCCCACCGGGGAGCTGTTTTTT.

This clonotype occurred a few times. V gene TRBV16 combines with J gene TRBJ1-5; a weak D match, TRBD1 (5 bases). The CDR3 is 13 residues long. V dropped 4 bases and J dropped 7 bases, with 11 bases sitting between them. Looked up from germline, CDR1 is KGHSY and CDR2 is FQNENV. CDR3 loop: CASSRLRDQPQHF. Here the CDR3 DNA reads TGTGCCAGCAGCCGACTCAGGGACCAGCCCCAGCATTTT.

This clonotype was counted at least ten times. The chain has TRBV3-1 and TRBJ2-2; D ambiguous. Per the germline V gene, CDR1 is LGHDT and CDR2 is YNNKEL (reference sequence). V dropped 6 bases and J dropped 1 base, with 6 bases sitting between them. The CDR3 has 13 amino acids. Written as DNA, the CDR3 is TGTGCCAGCAGGGGTCAGAACACCGGGGAGCTGTTTTTT. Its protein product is CASRGQNTGELFF.

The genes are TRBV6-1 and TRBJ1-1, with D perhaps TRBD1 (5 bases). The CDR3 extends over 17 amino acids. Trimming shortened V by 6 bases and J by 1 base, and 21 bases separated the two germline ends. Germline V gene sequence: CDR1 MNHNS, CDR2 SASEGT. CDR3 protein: CASSLHRNGGRNTEAFF. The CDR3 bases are TGTGCCAGCAGCCTTCACCGGAATGGGGGAAGGAACACTGAAGCTTTCTTT.

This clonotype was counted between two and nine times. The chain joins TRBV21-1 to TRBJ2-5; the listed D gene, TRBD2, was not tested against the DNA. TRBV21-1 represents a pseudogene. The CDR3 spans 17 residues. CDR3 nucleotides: TGTGCCAGCAGCAAAGCTCCGGGGGCCCTGTACCAAGAGACCCAGTACTTC. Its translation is CASSKAPGALYQETQYF.

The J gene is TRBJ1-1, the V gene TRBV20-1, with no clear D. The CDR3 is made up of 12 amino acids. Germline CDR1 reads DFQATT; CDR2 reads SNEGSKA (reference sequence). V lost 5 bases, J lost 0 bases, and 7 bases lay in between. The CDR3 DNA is TGCAGTGCTCCCTGGTTGAACACTGAAGCTTTCTTT. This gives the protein CSAPWLNTEAFF.

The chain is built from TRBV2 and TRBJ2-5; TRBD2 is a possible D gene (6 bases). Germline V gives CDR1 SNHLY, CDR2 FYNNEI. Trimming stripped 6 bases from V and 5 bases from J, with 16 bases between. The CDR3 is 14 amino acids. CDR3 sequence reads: CASRTGGGGETQYF. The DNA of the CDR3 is TGTGCCAGCAGGACCGGGGGAGGAGGGGAGACCCAGTACTTC.

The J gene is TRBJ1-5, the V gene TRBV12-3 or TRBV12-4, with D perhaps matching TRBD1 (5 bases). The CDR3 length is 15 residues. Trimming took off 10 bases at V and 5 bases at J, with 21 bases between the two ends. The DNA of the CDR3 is TGTGCCACCAAGTTTTCAGGCAGGGAGCATCAGCCCCAGCATTTT. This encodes CATKFSGREHQPQHF.

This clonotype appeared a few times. CDR3 DNA sequence: TGTGCCAGCAGCAGCTGGACAGGGTATAATTCACCCCTCCACTTT. It specifies CASSSWTGYNSPLHF. The rearrangement links TRBV6-1 to TRBJ1-6; 8 nucleotides agree with TRBD1. This CDR3 contains 15 residues. CDR1 MNHNS and CDR2 SASEGT come from the germline V gene. V lost 6 bases and J lost 4; bases outside the gene matches: 5.

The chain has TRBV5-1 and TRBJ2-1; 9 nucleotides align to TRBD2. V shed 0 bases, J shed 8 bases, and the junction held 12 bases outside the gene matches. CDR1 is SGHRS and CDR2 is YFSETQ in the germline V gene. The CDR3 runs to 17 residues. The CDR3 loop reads CASSLGYRGGGGDEQFF. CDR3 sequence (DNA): TGCGCCAGCAGCTTGGGATATAGAGGCGGGGGGGGTGATGAGCAGTTCTTC.

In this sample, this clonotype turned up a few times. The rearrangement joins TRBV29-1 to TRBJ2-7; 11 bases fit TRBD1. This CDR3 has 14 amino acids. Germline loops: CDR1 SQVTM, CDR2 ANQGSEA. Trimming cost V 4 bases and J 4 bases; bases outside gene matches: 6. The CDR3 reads CSVAPGTGGYEQYF. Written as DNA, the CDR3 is TGCAGCGTTGCCCCCGGGACAGGGGGTTACGAGCAGTACTTC.

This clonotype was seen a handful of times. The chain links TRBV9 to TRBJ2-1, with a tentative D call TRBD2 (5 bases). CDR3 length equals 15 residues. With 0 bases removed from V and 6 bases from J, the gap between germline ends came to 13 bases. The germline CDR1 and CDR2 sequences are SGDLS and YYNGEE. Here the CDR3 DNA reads TGTGCCAGCAGCGTAGAGGGAGCAGGCGGCAATGAGCAGTTCTTC. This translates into CASSVEGAGGNEQFF.

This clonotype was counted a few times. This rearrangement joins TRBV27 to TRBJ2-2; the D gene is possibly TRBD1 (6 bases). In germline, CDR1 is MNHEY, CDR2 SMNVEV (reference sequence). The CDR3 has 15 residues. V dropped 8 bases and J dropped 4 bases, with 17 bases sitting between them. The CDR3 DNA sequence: TGTGCCAGCTCCCTTCTTTCACAGGGCACCGGGGAGCTGTTTTTT. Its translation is CASSLLSQGTGELFF.

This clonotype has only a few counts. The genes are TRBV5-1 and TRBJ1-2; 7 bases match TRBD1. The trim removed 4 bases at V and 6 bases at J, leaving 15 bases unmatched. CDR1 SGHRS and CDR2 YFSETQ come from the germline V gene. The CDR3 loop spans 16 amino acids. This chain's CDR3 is CASSPTSGQLLDGYTF. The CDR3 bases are TGCGCCAGCAGCCCGACCTCGGGACAGTTACTTGATGGCTACACCTTC.

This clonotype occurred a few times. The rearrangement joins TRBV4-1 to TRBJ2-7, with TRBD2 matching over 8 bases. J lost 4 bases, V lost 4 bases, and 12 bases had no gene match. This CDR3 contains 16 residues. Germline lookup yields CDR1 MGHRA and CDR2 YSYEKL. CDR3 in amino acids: CASSPDSGRGKYEQYF. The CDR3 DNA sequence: TGCGCCAGCAGCCCCGACTCCGGGAGGGGGAAGTACGAGCAGTACTTC.

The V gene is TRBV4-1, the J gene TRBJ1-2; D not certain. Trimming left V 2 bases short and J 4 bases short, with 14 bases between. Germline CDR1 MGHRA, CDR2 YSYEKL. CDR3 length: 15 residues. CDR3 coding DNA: TGCGCCAGCAGCCAAAACCGGGTCCTTTTCTATGGCTACACCTTC. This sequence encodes CASSQNRVLFYGYTF.

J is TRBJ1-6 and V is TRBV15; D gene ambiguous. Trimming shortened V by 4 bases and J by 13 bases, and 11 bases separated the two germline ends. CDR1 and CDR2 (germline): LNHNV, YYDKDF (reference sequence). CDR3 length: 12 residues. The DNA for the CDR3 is TGTGCCACCAGCAACTTACCCGACCCCCTCCACTTT. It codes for CATSNLPDPLHF.

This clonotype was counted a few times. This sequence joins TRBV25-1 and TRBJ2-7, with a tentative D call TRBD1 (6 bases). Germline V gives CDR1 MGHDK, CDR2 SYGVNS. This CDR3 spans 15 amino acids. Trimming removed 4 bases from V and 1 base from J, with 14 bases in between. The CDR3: CASSVLTGASYEQYF. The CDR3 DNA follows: TGTGCCAGCAGTGTTCTGACAGGCGCTTCCTACGAGCAGTACTTC.

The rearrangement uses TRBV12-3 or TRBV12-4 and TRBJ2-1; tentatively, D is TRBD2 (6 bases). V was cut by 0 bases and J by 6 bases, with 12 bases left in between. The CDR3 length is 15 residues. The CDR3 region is CASSLAGGLINEQFF. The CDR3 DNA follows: TGTGCCAGCAGTTTAGCGGGAGGTCTTATCAATGAGCAGTTCTTC.

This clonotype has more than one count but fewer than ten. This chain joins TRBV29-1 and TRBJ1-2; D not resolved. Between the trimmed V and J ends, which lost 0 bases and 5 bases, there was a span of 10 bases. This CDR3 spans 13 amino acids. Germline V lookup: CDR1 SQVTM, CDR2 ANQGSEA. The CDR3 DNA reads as TGCAGCGTTGAAGAGCGGACGGATTATGGCTACACCTTC. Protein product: CSVEERTDYGYTF.

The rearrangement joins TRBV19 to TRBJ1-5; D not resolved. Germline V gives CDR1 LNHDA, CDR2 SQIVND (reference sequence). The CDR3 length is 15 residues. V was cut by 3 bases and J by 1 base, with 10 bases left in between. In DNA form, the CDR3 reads TGTGCCAGTAGTATCAGGTCCAGCAGCAATCAGCCCCAGCATTTT. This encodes CASSIRSSSNQPQHF. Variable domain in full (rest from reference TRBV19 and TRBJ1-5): DGGITQSPKYLFRKEGQNVTLSCEQNLNHDAMYWYRQDPGQGLRLIYYSQIVNDFQKGDIAEGYSVSREKKESFPLTVTSAQKNPTAFYLCASSIRSSSNQPQHFGDGTRLSIL.

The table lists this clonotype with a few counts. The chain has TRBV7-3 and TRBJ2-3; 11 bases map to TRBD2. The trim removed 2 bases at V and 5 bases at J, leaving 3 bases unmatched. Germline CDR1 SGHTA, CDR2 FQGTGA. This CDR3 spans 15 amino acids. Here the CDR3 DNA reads TGTGCCAGCAGCTTACTAGCGGGAGGACGAGATACGCAGTATTTT. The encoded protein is CASSLLAGGRDTQYF. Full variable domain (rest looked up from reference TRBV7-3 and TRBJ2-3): GAGVSQTPSNKVTEKGKYVELRCDPISGHTALYWYRQSLGQGPEFLIYFQGTGAADDSGLPNDRFFAVRPEGSVSTLKIQRTERGDSAVYLCASSLLAGGRDTQYFGPGTRLTVL.

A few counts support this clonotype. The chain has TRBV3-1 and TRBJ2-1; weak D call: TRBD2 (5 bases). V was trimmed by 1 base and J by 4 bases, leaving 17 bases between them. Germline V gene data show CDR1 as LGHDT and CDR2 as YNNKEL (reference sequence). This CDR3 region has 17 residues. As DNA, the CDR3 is TGTGCCAGCAGCCAAGTTCGAAGGAGCGGTCTTTACAATGAGCAGTTCTTC. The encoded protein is CASSQVRRSGLYNEQFF.

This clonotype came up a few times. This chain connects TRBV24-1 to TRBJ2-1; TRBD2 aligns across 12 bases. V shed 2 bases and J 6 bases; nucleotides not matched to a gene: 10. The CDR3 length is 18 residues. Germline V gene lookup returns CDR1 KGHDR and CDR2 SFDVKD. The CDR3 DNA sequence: TGTGCCACCAGTGATTATAACAGTCTAGCGGGAGGGGGCAATGAGCAGTTCTTC. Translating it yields CATSDYNSLAGGGNEQFF.

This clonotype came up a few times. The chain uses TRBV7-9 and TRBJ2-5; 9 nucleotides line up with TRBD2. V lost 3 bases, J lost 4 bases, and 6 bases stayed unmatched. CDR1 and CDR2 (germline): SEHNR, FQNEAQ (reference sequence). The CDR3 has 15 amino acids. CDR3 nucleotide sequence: TGTGCCAGCAGCTTTTCCGAACTAGCGGGAGAGACCCAGTACTTC. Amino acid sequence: CASSFSELAGETQYF.

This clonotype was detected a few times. CDR3 coding DNA: TGTGCCAGCAGCTTACAATTGGGGAGCCCCTTCAATGAGCAGTTCTTC. Translating it yields CASSLQLGSPFNEQFF. The rearrangement joins TRBV7-9 to TRBJ2-1; D may be TRBD2 (5 bases). Trimming pared 2 bases from V and 6 bases from J, leaving 17 bases between. Germline CDR1 reads SEHNR; CDR2 reads FQNEAQ (reference sequence). The CDR3 runs to 16 residues. Full variable domain (rest looked up from reference TRBV7-9 and TRBJ2-1): DTGVSQNPRHKITKRGQNVTFRCDPISEHNRLYWYRQTLGQGPEFLTYFQNEAQLEKSRLLSDRFSAERPKGSFSTLEIQRTEQGDSAMYLCASSLQLGSPFNEQFFGPGTRLTVL.

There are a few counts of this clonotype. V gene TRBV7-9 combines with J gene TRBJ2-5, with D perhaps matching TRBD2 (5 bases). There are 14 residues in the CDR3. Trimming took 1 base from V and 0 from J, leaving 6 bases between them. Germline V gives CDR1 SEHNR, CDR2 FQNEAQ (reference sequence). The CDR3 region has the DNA TGTGCCAGCAGCTTAGGGGAGTACCAAGAGACCCAGTACTTC. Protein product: CASSLGEYQETQYF.

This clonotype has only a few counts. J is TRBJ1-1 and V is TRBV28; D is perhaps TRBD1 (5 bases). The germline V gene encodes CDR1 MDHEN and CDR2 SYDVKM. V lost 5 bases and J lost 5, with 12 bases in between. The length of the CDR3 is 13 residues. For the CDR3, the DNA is TGTGCCAGCAGTCCCCAGGGAAGGACTGAAGCTTTCTTT. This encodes CASSPQGRTEAFF.

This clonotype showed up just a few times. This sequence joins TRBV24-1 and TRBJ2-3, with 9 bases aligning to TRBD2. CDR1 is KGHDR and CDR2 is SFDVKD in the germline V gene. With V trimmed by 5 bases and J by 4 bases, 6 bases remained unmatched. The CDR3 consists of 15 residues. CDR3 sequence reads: CATSAVAGVSDTQYF. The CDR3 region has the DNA TGTGCCACCAGTGCGGTAGCGGGAGTATCAGATACGCAGTATTTT.

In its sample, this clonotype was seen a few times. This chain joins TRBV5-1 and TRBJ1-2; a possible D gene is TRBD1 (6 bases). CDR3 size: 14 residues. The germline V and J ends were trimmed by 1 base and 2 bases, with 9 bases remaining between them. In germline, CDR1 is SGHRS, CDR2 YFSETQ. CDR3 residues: CASSLNDRNYGYTF. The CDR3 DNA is TGCGCCAGCAGCTTGAATGACAGGAACTATGGCTACACCTTC. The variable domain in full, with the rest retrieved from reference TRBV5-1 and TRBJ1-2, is KAGVTQTPRYLIKTRGQQVTLSCSPISGHRSVSWYQQTPGQGLQFLFEYFSETQRNKGNFPGRFSGRQFSNSRSEMNVSTLELGDSALYLCASSLNDRNYGYTFGSGTRLTVV.

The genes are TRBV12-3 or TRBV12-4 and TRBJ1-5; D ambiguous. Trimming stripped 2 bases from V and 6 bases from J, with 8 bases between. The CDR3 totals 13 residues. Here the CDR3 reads CASSLLRTQPQHF. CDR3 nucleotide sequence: TGTGCCAGCAGTTTACTCCGTACTCAGCCCCAGCATTTT.